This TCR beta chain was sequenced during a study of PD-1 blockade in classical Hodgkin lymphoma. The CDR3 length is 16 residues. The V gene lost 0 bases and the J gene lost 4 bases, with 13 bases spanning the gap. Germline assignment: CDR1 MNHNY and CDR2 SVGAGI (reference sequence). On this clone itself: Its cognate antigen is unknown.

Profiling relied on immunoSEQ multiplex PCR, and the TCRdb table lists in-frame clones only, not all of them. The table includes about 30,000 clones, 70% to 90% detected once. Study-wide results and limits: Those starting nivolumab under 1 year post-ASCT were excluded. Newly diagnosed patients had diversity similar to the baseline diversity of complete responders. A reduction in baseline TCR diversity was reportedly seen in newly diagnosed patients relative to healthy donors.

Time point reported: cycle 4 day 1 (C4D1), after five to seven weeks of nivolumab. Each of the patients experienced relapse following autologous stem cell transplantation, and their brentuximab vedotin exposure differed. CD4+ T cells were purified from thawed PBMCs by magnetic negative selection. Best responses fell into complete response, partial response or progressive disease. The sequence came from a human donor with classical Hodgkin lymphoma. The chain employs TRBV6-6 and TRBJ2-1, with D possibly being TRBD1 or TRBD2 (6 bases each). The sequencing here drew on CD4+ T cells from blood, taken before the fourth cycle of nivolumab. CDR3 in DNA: TGTGCCAGCAGTTACTCACCGGGGGCCCCTTACAATGAGCAGTTCTTC. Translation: CASSYSPGAPYNEQFF.